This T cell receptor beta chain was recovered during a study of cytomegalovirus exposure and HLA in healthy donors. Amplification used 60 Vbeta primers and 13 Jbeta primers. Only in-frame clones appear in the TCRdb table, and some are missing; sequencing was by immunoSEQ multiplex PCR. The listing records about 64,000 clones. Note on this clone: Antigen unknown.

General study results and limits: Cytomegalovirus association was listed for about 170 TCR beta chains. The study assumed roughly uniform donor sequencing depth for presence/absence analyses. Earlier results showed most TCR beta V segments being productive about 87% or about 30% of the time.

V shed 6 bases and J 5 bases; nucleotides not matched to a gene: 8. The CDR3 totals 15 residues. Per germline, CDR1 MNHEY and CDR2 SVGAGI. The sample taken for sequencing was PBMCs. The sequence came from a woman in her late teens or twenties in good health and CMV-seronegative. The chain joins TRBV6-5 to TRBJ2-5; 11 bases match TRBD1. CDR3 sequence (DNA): TGTGCCAGCAGATGGACAGGGGGCCCAGAGGAGACCCAGTACTTC. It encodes CASRWTGGPEETQYF.